This TCR beta chain was recovered during a study of blood T cell repertoires in COVID-19. Authors' methods: Researchers report that nucleated cell counts were estimated from reference gene primer amplification. TCRdb's copy holds only in-frame clones and misses some; the assay was immunoSEQ multiplex PCR. The V and J calls and clone size are taken from that table; D and trimming were inferred from the DNA. The sample has roughly 300,000 clones, roughly 92% seen once; the top ten hold about 2%. The Seattle patients, enrolled during active infection, were followed longitudinally. The receptor's source is a woman in her thirties with COVID-19, enrolled during active disease. The sequenced sample consisted of peripheral blood.

CDR3 region: CASTRGSELGSETQYF. DNA of the CDR3: TGCGCCAGCACCAGGGGAAGCGAGCTAGGGAGTGAGACCCAGTACTTC. The rearrangement links TRBV5-1 to TRBJ2-5; D is perhaps TRBD1 (6 bases). Germline values: CDR1 SGHRS, CDR2 YFSETQ. Between the trimmed V and J ends, which lost 6 bases and 5 bases, there was a span of 23 bases. The CDR3 length is 16 residues.